The entry below describes one T cell receptor beta chain. This sample is part of a study of blood T cell repertoires in COVID-19. The V gene's germline CDR1 is MDHEN and CDR2 SYDVKM. The CDR3 is 18 residues long. V gave up 3 bases and J gave up 6 bases; unmatched junction bases: 10. Libraries were prepared by immunoSEQ multiplex PCR; TCRdb keeps only in-frame clonotypes and omits some of them. The sample carries 300,000 to 400,000 clones, approximately 86% recorded once. Material: PBMCs or T cells enriched from blood (not recorded which). V gene TRBV28 combines with J gene TRBJ2-3, with 15 bases fitting TRBD2. This clonotype was sampled from a woman in her thirties or forties with acute COVID-19. The CDR3 nucleotides are TGTGCCAGCAGTTTCCAGGGACTAGCGGGAGGTCCTCGGGATACGCAGTATTTT. It is translated as CASSFQGLAGGPRDTQYF.